The 25 T cell receptor beta chains presented below share a single source sample, sequenced in a study of cytomegalovirus exposure and HLA in healthy donors. Primers for the PCR totalled 60 Vbeta and 13 Jbeta. Repertoires were generated with immunoSEQ multiplex PCR, while TCRdb's copy carries only in-frame clones and drops some. In the table there are fewer than 200,000 clones, 81% of which are singletons. Material for sequencing was PBMCs. The receptor source for this set is a man aged 40-55 years in good health and CMV-seropositive.

This rearrangement joins TRBV28 to TRBJ1-5; D is undetermined. CDR3 length: 13 amino acids. Trimming pared 7 bases from V and 0 bases from J, leaving 7 bases between. Germline loops: CDR1 MDHEN, CDR2 SYDVKM. CDR3 region: CASTRYSNQPQHF. The CDR3 bases are TGTGCCAGCACCCGGTATAGCAATCAGCCCCAGCATTTT.

The chain uses TRBV28 and TRBJ2-3, with D uncertain. Germline loops: CDR1 MDHEN, CDR2 SYDVKM. With 2 bases removed from V and 8 bases from J, the gap between germline ends came to 8 bases. The CDR3 is made up of 12 amino acids. The chain's CDR3 is CASSLQTGTQYF. The CDR3 DNA reads as TGTGCCAGCAGTTTACAGACTGGTACGCAGTATTTT.

The chain has TRBV5-4 and TRBJ1-3; TRBD1 might be the D (6 bases). V dropped 4 bases and J dropped 3 bases, with 14 bases sitting between them. Germline loops: CDR1 SGHNT, CDR2 YYREEE (reference sequence). CDR3 length equals 15 residues. The CDR3 spells CASSPGAGSGNTIYF. In DNA form, the CDR3 reads TGTGCCAGCAGCCCAGGGGCAGGGAGTGGAAACACCATATATTTT.

This clone was observed a handful of times. The rearrangement links TRBV7-2 to TRBJ1-5; no reliable D call. The CDR3 is made up of 15 amino acids. The V gene lost 4 bases and the J gene lost 0 bases, with 10 bases spanning the gap. Germline-derived CDR1 and CDR2 are SGHTA and FQGNSA. Here the CDR3 DNA reads TGTGCCAGCAGCTATTACACCAGTAGCAATCAGCCCCAGCATTTT. Protein product: CASSYYTSSNQPQHF. The full variable domain, completed using reference TRBV7-2 and TRBJ1-5, is GAGVSQSPSNKVTEKGKDVELRCDPISGHTALYWYRQSLGQGLEFLIYFQGNSAPDKSGLPSDRFSAERTGGSVSTLTIQRTQQEDSAVYLCASSYYTSSNQPQHFGDGTRLSIL.

V usage is TRBV4-3 and J usage is TRBJ2-3; 10 nucleotides align to TRBD2. Germline V gives CDR1 LGHNA, CDR2 YSLEER. V gave up 2 bases and J gave up 7 bases; unmatched junction bases: 15. This CDR3 region has 18 residues. The CDR3 DNA is TGCGCCAGCAGCCAAAAGGCAGGACTAGCGGAGACGCCGAATACGCAGTATTTT. This codes for CASSQKAGLAETPNTQYF.

This chain links TRBV6-1 with TRBJ2-5; D possibly corresponds to TRBD2 (6 bases). The CDR3 covers 16 residues. Germline loops: CDR1 MNHNS, CDR2 SASEGT. The V end lost 0 bases, the J end lost 7 bases, and 18 bases lay between the germline ends. CDR3 sequence reads: CASSEARRHPGGTQYF. In DNA, the CDR3 is TGTGCCAGCAGTGAAGCTAGGAGACACCCCGGGGGGACCCAGTACTTC.

A remark on this clone: One end of the junction fails to match germline, which may point to a read error. The rearrangement uses TRBV5-1 and TRBJ2-7, with D uncertain. Germline assignment: CDR1 SGHRS and CDR2 YFSETQ. There are 11 residues in the CDR3. CDR3 DNA: TGCGCCAACAGCCCCGGCTACGAGCAGTACTTC. Amino acids: CANSPGYEQYF.

V and J are TRBV7-9 and TRBJ1-2; no definite D call. The length of the CDR3 is 14 residues. Germline assignment: CDR1 SEHNR and CDR2 FQNEAQ (reference sequence). With 1 base removed from V and 5 bases from J, the gap between germline ends came to 11 bases. For the CDR3, the DNA is TGTGCCAGCAGCTTAGACTTGACAAGTTATGGCTACACCTTC. It specifies CASSLDLTSYGYTF.

This chain links TRBV7-7 with TRBJ2-5, with TRBD1 identical over 7 bases. Trimming removed 8 bases from V and 5 bases from J; junction bases left unmatched: 8. The CDR3 length is 13 residues. The germline V gene encodes CDR1 SSHAT and CDR2 FNYEAQ (reference sequence). CDR3 nucleotide sequence: TGTGCCAGCGGTCCAGGGGGTCGGGAGACCCAGTACTTC. Residues: CASGPGGRETQYF.

The chain uses TRBV4-1 and TRBJ1-2, with 7 bases matching TRBD1. The V gene end was trimmed by 0 bases and the J gene end by 5 bases; junction bases not matched to a gene: 6. The CDR3 spans 15 residues. Germline assignment: CDR1 MGHRA and CDR2 YSYEKL. DNA for the CDR3: TGCGCCAGCAGCCAAGAGAGGGGGCCGGGGTATGGCTACACCTTC. It encodes CASSQERGPGYGYTF.

This sequence joins TRBV5-3 and TRBJ2-7, with a tentative D call TRBD1 (5 bases). TRBV5-3 is filed as an ORF, its function uncertain. V was trimmed by 8 bases and J by 0 bases, leaving 18 bases between them. The CDR3 contains 15 residues. The CDR3, as DNA: TGTGCCAGGGGGATCAGGGTTTGGAGCTCCTACGAGCAGTACTTC. Translation: CARGIRVWSSYEQYF.

The J gene is TRBJ1-2, the V gene TRBV19; D is possibly TRBD1 (6 bases). CDR1 and CDR2 (germline): LNHDA, SQIVND (reference sequence). The CDR3 loop spans 15 amino acids. V was shortened by 3 bases and J by 7 bases, with 18 bases between the two germline ends. The CDR3 DNA follows: TGTGCCAGTAGTATTCCGGGGGGCAGGGTTTTTGGCTACACCTTC. Its protein is CASSIPGGRVFGYTF.

The chain employs TRBV6-1 and TRBJ2-5; D is possibly TRBD2 (6 bases). The CDR3 length is 16 residues. V was shortened by 1 base and J by 2 bases, with 14 bases between the two germline ends. The germline V gene has CDR1 MNHNS and CDR2 SASEGT. The CDR3 DNA reads as TGTGCCAGCAGTGAAGGTGGAGGGAGAAAACAAGAGACCCAGTACTTC. It is translated as CASSEGGGRKQETQYF.

A few counts support this clone. The V gene is TRBV7-8, the J gene TRBJ1-5; D unresolved. V lost 8 bases to trimming and J lost 7 bases, with 12 bases between them. The germline V gene encodes CDR1 SGHVS and CDR2 FQNEAQ. The CDR3 length is 12 residues. The CDR3 region has the DNA TGTGCCAGCCCCCAAGTTGGCCAGCCCCAGCATTTT. Amino acids: CASPQVGQPQHF.

The rearrangement links TRBV7-9 to TRBJ2-1, with 11 bases identical to TRBD2. Germline CDR1 SEHNR, CDR2 FQNEAQ (reference sequence). V dropped 0 bases and J dropped 7; count of bases not matched to a gene: 5. The CDR3 spans 16 residues. Here the CDR3 reads CASSLAGTSGGNEQFF. The CDR3 DNA follows: TGTGCCAGCAGCTTAGCGGGGACTAGCGGTGGGAATGAGCAGTTCTTC.

This chain connects TRBV6-5 to TRBJ1-5, with D unresolved. Trimming left V 4 bases short and J 5 bases short, with 12 bases between. The CDR3 loop spans 14 amino acids. Germline CDR1 MNHEY, CDR2 SVGAGI. The CDR3 region is CASSSYGNDQPQHF. The CDR3 coding sequence is TGTGCCAGCAGTTCTTACGGGAACGATCAGCCCCAGCATTTT.

The chain carries TRBV7-9 and TRBJ1-1; D is unresolved. Germline V gives CDR1 SEHNR, CDR2 FQNEAQ (reference sequence). CDR3 length: 13 residues. Trimming left V 5 bases short and J 3 bases short, with 10 bases between. CDR3 protein: CASSRKRDTEAFF. CDR3 nucleotides: TGTGCCAGCAGCCGCAAGCGGGACACTGAAGCTTTCTTT. Complete variable domain (other parts from reference TRBV7-9 and TRBJ1-1): DTGVSQNPRHKITKRGQNVTFRCDPISEHNRLYWYRQTLGQGPEFLTYFQNEAQLEKSRLLSDRFSAERPKGSFSTLEIQRTEQGDSAMYLCASSRKRDTEAFFGQGTRLTVV.

The rearrangement uses TRBV6-5 and TRBJ1-5, with TRBD1 matching 9 bases. Germline values: CDR1 MNHEY, CDR2 SVGAGI. V shed 0 bases and J 5 bases; nucleotides not matched to a gene: 2. The length of the CDR3 is 15 residues. The DNA for the CDR3 is TGTGCCAGCAGTTACTCGGGACAGGGTCATCAGCCCCAGCATTTT. Its protein product is CASSYSGQGHQPQHF.

V is TRBV14 and J is TRBJ1-2, with D tentatively TRBD1 (5 bases). Trimming took 5 bases from V and 8 from J, leaving 12 bases between them. Germline V gene data show CDR1 as SGHDN and CDR2 as FVKESK. The CDR3 length is 12 residues. The CDR3 DNA reads TGTGCCAGCAGCGCGACAGCATTGGGCTACACCTTC. Translation gives CASSATALGYTF.

V and J are TRBV9 and TRBJ2-3; 11 positions agree with TRBD2. Looked up from germline, CDR1 is SGDLS and CDR2 is YYNGEE. The CDR3 extends over 15 amino acids. V was clipped by 3 bases and J by 3 bases; unmatched bases: 3. The chain's CDR3 is CASSAGTSGTDTQYF. In DNA form, the CDR3 reads TGTGCCAGCAGCGCCGGGACTAGCGGAACAGATACGCAGTATTTT.

The rearrangement uses TRBV7-8 and TRBJ1-2; D unclear. This CDR3 comprises 14 residues. The germline gives CDR1 SGHVS, CDR2 FQNEAQ. The V and J ends lost 2 bases and 8 bases respectively, with 15 bases between them. This CDR3 is CASSLSDTPKGYTF. The CDR3 DNA follows: TGTGCCAGCAGCTTAAGTGACACCCCTAAGGGCTACACCTTC.

This clone was seen a handful of times. The J gene is TRBJ2-1, the V gene TRBV4-1; weak D call: TRBD2 (6 bases). Trimming stripped 8 bases from V and 4 bases from J, with 15 bases between. CDR1 is MGHRA, CDR2 YSYEKL, per germline. The CDR3 loop spans 14 amino acids. The CDR3 here is CASGRPDLYNEQFF. The CDR3 DNA follows: TGCGCCAGCGGGAGGCCGGACTTATACAATGAGCAGTTCTTC.

Only one count was recorded for this clone. This sequence joins TRBV7-2 and TRBJ2-7; 9 positions agree with TRBD2. The V gene end was trimmed by 1 base and the J gene end by 4 bases; junction bases not matched to a gene: 5. Germline CDR1 is SGHTA and CDR2 is FQGNSA. The CDR3 is made up of 15 amino acids. The CDR3 reads CASSLGGRDSYEQYF. The CDR3 bases are TGTGCCAGCAGCTTAGGCGGGAGGGATAGTTACGAGCAGTACTTC.

V usage is TRBV19 and J usage is TRBJ2-2; D not resolved. V was pared by 0 bases and J by 0 bases, with 5 bases between. The V gene's germline CDR1 is LNHDA and CDR2 SQIVND (reference sequence). There are 15 residues in the CDR3. In DNA, the CDR3 is TGTGCCAGTAGTATAGATGTCGCGAACACCGGGGAGCTGTTTTTT. Translating gives CASSIDVANTGELFF.

The chain carries TRBV5-1 and TRBJ2-2, with 7 bases fitting TRBD2. The germline gives CDR1 SGHRS, CDR2 YFSETQ. The V gene end was trimmed by 5 bases and the J gene end by 6 bases; junction bases not matched to a gene: 13. CDR3 length: 16 amino acids. CDR3 nucleotide sequence: TGCGCCAGCAGGTGGACGGGGTCACGGGGGGCCGGGGAGCTGTTTTTT. It translates to CASRWTGSRGAGELFF. The whole variable domain, filled in from reference TRBV5-1 and TRBJ2-2, reads KAGVTQTPRYLIKTRGQQVTLSCSPISGHRSVSWYQQTPGQGLQFLFEYFSETQRNKGNFPGRFSGRQFSNSRSEMNVSTLELGDSALYLCASRWTGSRGAGELFFGEGSRLTVL.